The 25 T cell receptor beta chains in this list originate from one sample, sequenced in a study of post-analysis software for immune sequencing data. Their antigens are not known. The authors incorporated unique molecular identifiers into the TCR beta cDNA libraries. MiXCR, applied by TCRdb to the PCR reads, yields one record per CDR3 protein. The sample lists more than 500,000 distinct CDR3 sequences, 30% to 40% occurring once. Study-level points and caveats: Controls showed lower frequencies than patients for roughly 5 TRBV segments, and TRBV5-6, TRBV5-1 and TRBV20-1 were among these.

Material: blood. The receptor set was obtained from a girl under 18 with multiple sclerosis.

This chain links TRBV19 with TRBJ1-2; perhaps TRBD1 as D (5 bases). The V end lost 4 bases, the J end lost 2 bases, and 14 bases lay between the germline ends. In germline, CDR1 is LNHDA, CDR2 SQIVND (reference sequence). This CDR3 spans 15 amino acids. In DNA, the CDR3 is TGTGCCAGTAGTACCGGAAGGGGCGGAAACTATGGCTACACCTTC. This encodes CASSTGRGGNYGYTF.

This clonotype has more than one count but fewer than ten. This chain uses TRBV20-1 with TRBJ2-1, with 8 bases fitting TRBD2. Germline V gene lookup returns CDR1 DFQATT and CDR2 SNEGSKA (reference sequence). CDR3 size: 12 residues. V lost 5 bases to trimming and J lost 6 bases; unmatched junction nucleotides: 3. The CDR3 reads CSALGTSNEQFF. In DNA, the CDR3 is TGCAGTGCTCTTGGGACTAGCAATGAGCAGTTCTTC.

CDR3 region: CASSRRTENYGYTF. In nucleotides, the CDR3 is TGTGCCAGCAGCCGGCGGACAGAGAACTATGGCTACACCTTC. The V call is TRBV13, the J call TRBJ1-2; TRBD1 is a possible D gene (6 bases). The CDR3 runs to 14 residues. CDR1 is PRHDT and CDR2 is FYEKMQ in the germline V gene (reference sequence). The germline V and J ends were trimmed by 5 bases and 2 bases, with 12 bases remaining between them. Based on the CDR3 plus reference TRBV13 and TRBJ1-2, the full variable domain is AAGVIQSPRHLIKEKRETATLKCYPIPRHDTVYWYQQGPGQDPQFLISFYEKMQSDKGSIPDRFSAQQFSDYHSELNMSSLELGDSALYFCASSRRTENYGYTFGSGTRLTVV.

This clonotype was seen once. The chain uses TRBV5-1 and TRBJ1-5; 7 bases are shared with TRBD1. The CDR3 is 16 residues long. The germline V gene has CDR1 SGHRS and CDR2 YFSETQ. V lost 1 base and J lost 1; bases outside the gene matches: 5. The CDR3 coding sequence is TGCGCCAGCAGCTTGACTCCGACAGGGAGCAATCAGCCCCAGCATTTT. Residues: CASSLTPTGSNQPQHF.

This clonotype was seen at least ten times. This rearrangement joins TRBV11-2 to TRBJ2-7; possible D gene TRBD2, 6 bases. The CDR3 runs to 13 residues. V shed 5 bases and J shed 4 bases, with 12 bases lying between them. From germline, CDR1 is SGHAT and CDR2 FQNNGV. CDR3 loop: CASSRGTVYEQYF. As DNA, the CDR3 is TGTGCCAGCAGCCGCGGGACGGTATACGAGCAGTACTTC.

The CDR3 region is CASSYTGTALTGELFF. As DNA, the CDR3 is TGCGCCAGCAGCTATACCGGGACAGCCTTAACCGGGGAGCTGTTTTTT. The rearrangement joins TRBV5-1 to TRBJ2-2, with 7 bases lining up with TRBD1. This CDR3 comprises 16 residues. V shed 3 bases and J 5 bases; nucleotides not matched to a gene: 10. Per the germline V gene, CDR1 is SGHRS and CDR2 is YFSETQ.

The chain combines TRBV7-8 with TRBJ2-1; 11 bases agree with TRBD2. V gave up 0 bases and J gave up 4 bases; unmatched junction bases: 2. Germline loops: CDR1 SGHVS, CDR2 FQNEAQ. CDR3 length: 16 residues. Here the CDR3 reads CASSLAASGGYNEQFF. The CDR3 region has the DNA TGTGCCAGCAGCTTAGCGGCTAGCGGGGGGTACAATGAGCAGTTCTTC.

This clonotype showed up just a few times. The rearrangement uses TRBV10-3 and TRBJ2-1, with TRBD1 as a possible D gene (5 bases). The CDR3 has 12 amino acids. Looked up from germline, CDR1 is ENHRY and CDR2 is SYGVKD. Trimming removed 4 bases at V and 8 bases at J, with 9 bases between. The CDR3 sequence: CAISGQTYEQFF. The CDR3 DNA is TGTGCCATCAGTGGACAGACCTATGAGCAGTTCTTC.

The table lists this clonotype with a few counts. The chain recombines TRBV5-1 with TRBJ2-7; D is ambiguous. Germline-derived CDR1 and CDR2 are SGHRS and YFSETQ. This CDR3 comprises 13 residues. Trimming took off 4 bases at V and 3 bases at J, with 11 bases between the two ends. The CDR3 nucleotides read TGCGCCAGCAGCCTCACTACCCTCTACGAGCAGTACTTC. Translation gives CASSLTTLYEQYF.

The V call is TRBV5-1, the J call TRBJ2-6; D may be TRBD1 (5 bases). The V and J ends lost 4 bases and 0 bases respectively, with 11 bases between them. CDR1 and CDR2 (germline): SGHRS, YFSETQ. The CDR3 contains 16 residues. The CDR3 DNA reads as TGCGCCAGCAGCCCGCAGACAGCCTCTGGGGCCAACGTCCTGACTTTC. The encoded protein is CASSPQTASGANVLTF.

This clonotype turned up a few times. The rearrangement links TRBV20-1 to TRBJ2-3, with D maybe TRBD2 (6 bases). V was pared by 4 bases and J by 5 bases, with 19 bases between. The germline V gene has CDR1 DFQATT and CDR2 SNEGSKA (reference sequence). CDR3 size: 15 residues. The CDR3 bases are TGCAGTGCTATACTAGCCCGGGGGATGGGAGATACGCAGTATTTT. Its protein is CSAILARGMGDTQYF.

This clonotype was detected a few times. The rearrangement links TRBV6-1 to TRBJ1-4; D call uncertain. Per the germline V gene, CDR1 is MNHNS and CDR2 is SASEGT. V dropped 1 base and J dropped 8 bases, with 11 bases sitting between them. This CDR3 is 14 amino acids long. CDR3 region: CASSEGTSSEKLFF. The CDR3 nucleotides are TGTGCCAGCAGTGAAGGCACCTCCTCAGAAAAACTGTTTTTT.

V usage is TRBV15 and J usage is TRBJ2-3; no definite D call. CDR1 and CDR2 (germline): LNHNV, YYDKDF (reference sequence). Deletions cut 4 bases from V and 3 bases from J, with 5 bases between. This CDR3 has 12 residues. The CDR3 nucleotides are TGTGCCACCAGCAACCCAACAGATACGCAGTATTTT. This gives the protein CATSNPTDTQYF.

The sample holds many counts of this clonotype. V is TRBV20-1 and J is TRBJ2-4; TRBD1 matches 7 bases. The junction had 6 bases not matched to a gene; V was cut back by 5 bases and J by 8 bases. The CDR3 consists of 12 residues. Germline values: CDR1 DFQATT, CDR2 SNEGSKA (reference sequence). CDR3 bases: TGCAGTGCTCGACAGGGATGGGACATTCAGTACTTC. It yields the protein CSARQGWDIQYF.

The chain couples TRBV3-1 to TRBJ1-6; D unclear. This CDR3 is built from 16 residues. Deletions cut 2 bases from V and 0 bases from J, with 8 bases between. Germline assignment: CDR1 LGHDT and CDR2 YNNKEL (reference sequence). CDR3 sequence reads: CASSQTESSYNSPLHF. CDR3 nucleotides: TGTGCCAGCAGCCAAACAGAGAGCTCCTATAATTCACCCCTCCACTTT.

The J gene is TRBJ1-2, the V gene TRBV27; a weak D match, TRBD1 (5 bases). Deletions cut 0 bases from V and 6 bases from J, with 20 bases between. Germline-derived CDR1 and CDR2 are MNHEY and SMNVEV (reference sequence). This CDR3 region has 17 residues. CDR3 coding DNA: TGTGCCAGCAGTTTATCGTCGAGACACTCCTCGGGGCATGGCTACACCTTC. Its translation: CASSLSSRHSSGHGYTF.

This chain connects TRBV6-4 to TRBJ2-4, with unresolved D. V gave up 5 bases and J gave up 9 bases, with 14 bases separating them. From germline, CDR1 is MRHNA and CDR2 SNTAGT. This CDR3 region has 13 residues. For the CDR3, the DNA is TGTGCCAGCAGTACCTCAGCTTCTGGCATTCAGTACTTC. This translates into CASSTSASGIQYF.

The chain uses TRBV12-3 or TRBV12-4 and TRBJ2-3, with D possibly being TRBD2 (6 bases). This CDR3 has 16 residues. V dropped 3 bases and J dropped 0 bases, with 13 bases sitting between them. The CDR3 sequence is CASSFRRGVSTDTQYF. The CDR3 DNA reads as TGTGCCAGCAGTTTTCGGCGCGGGGTTAGCACAGATACGCAGTATTTT.

In this sample, this clonotype turned up a few times. The rearrangement joins TRBV6-5 to TRBJ2-7; D is possibly TRBD1 (6 bases). The CDR3 runs to 14 residues. The ends were cut back, 2 bases at V and 1 base at J, with 9 bases in the middle. The germline gives CDR1 MNHEY, CDR2 SVGAGI. The CDR3 sequence is CASSYGDTSYEQYF. In DNA form, the CDR3 reads TGTGCCAGCAGTTACGGGGACACGTCCTACGAGCAGTACTTC.

This clonotype was found a few times. A junction end diverges from the germline sequence, so it may reflect a read error. The chain is built from TRBV5-1 and TRBJ1-6; D gene uncertain. Germline V gene sequence: CDR1 SGHRS, CDR2 YFSETQ. The CDR3 is 13 amino acids. The CDR3, as DNA: TGCGCCAGCAGCTTGGCTCCGGAGTCACCCCCCCACTTT. Its translation: CASSLAPESPPHF.

The chain joins TRBV20-1 to TRBJ2-6; a weak D match, TRBD2 (5 bases). Deletions cut 2 bases from V and 0 bases from J, with 5 bases between. Germline CDR1 and CDR2: DFQATT and SNEGSKA (reference sequence). The CDR3 is made up of 14 amino acids. CDR3 protein: CSARRGSGANVLTF. CDR3 sequence (DNA): TGCAGTGCTAGACGGGGCTCTGGGGCCAACGTCCTGACTTTC.

The chain recombines TRBV10-3 with TRBJ1-1, with TRBD1 matching 8 bases. Germline CDR1 ENHRY, CDR2 SYGVKD. The V segment lost 6 bases and the J segment 9 bases; nucleotides outside the gene matches: 12. The CDR3 loop spans 14 amino acids. The CDR3 DNA follows: TGTGCCATCAGCACCGGGACAGGACCAATTCAAGCTTTCTTT. Its protein product is CAISTGTGPIQAFF.

This clonotype appeared a few times. The chain recombines TRBV12-3 or TRBV12-4 with TRBJ2-4, with 8 positions matching TRBD2. This CDR3 contains 14 residues. V dropped 6 bases and J dropped 8; count of bases not matched to a gene: 9. The CDR3 nucleotides are TGTGCCAGCAGCCTTGCGGGGGGCCCTCACATTCAGTACTTC. It yields the protein CASSLAGGPHIQYF.

The chain employs TRBV5-1 and TRBJ1-1; D might be TRBD1 (6 bases). Per the germline V gene, CDR1 is SGHRS and CDR2 is YFSETQ. V gave up 5 bases and J gave up 4 bases, with 12 bases separating them. The CDR3 spans 13 residues. The DNA of the CDR3 is TGCGCCAGCAGTCCAGGGGATGGCACTGAAGCTTTCTTT. Its translation is CASSPGDGTEAFF. The whole variable domain, remainder taken from reference TRBV5-1 and TRBJ1-1, is KAGVTQTPRYLIKTRGQQVTLSCSPISGHRSVSWYQQTPGQGLQFLFEYFSETQRNKGNFPGRFSGRQFSNSRSEMNVSTLELGDSALYLCASSPGDGTEAFFGQGTRLTVV.

The genes are TRBV5-1 and TRBJ2-5; 9 bases agree with TRBD1. The CDR3 spans 15 residues. Trimming took 9 bases from V and 1 from J; bases not matched to a gene: 10. From germline, CDR1 is SGHRS and CDR2 YFSETQ. The chain's CDR3 is CATRTGAYFQETQYF. For the CDR3, the DNA is TGCGCCACCAGGACAGGGGCCTACTTCCAAGAGACCCAGTACTTC.